This T cell receptor (beta chain) stems from a study of blood T cell repertoires in COVID-19. V dropped 5 bases and J dropped 8; count of bases not matched to a gene: 2. CDR3 length: 12 residues. Germline values: CDR1 SNHLY, CDR2 FYNNEI. Sequenced by immunoSEQ multiplex PCR; TCRdb stores in-frame clones only, minus some. The sample yields about 130,000 clones, around 87% seen once. The clonotype was recovered from a woman aged 50 to 60 who had recovered from COVID-19. J is TRBJ1-1 and V is TRBV2; 10 bases map to TRBD1. Sequencing was done on a sample of peripheral blood. The CDR3 spells CASSRDRGEAFF. The CDR3 DNA follows: TGTGCCAGCAGTAGGGACAGGGGAGAAGCTTTCTTT.